A selection of T cell receptor beta chains follows, all from one sample in a study of T-cell reconstitution after alpha-beta-depleted transplantation in children. TCRdb re-analysed the PCR reads in MiXCR, keeping a single row per CDR3 protein. This sample has some 200,000 distinct CDR3 sequences; about 14% occur once, and the top ten carry roughly 13%. The material was PBMCs from the stem cell graft donor, obtained from the stem cell graft. The receptors were gathered from a human donor who donated a stem cell graft to a child with acute lymphoblastic leukemia. The conserved cysteine and the conserved F or W are not part of the CDR3 here. Rows give clone size only sometimes, using once, few, many, or a class for an expanded clone.

j_gene,v_gene,abundance,CDR3aa
TRBJ1-1,TRBV19,many,ASSSPRLDTEAF
TRBJ2-4,TRBV6-5,NA,ASSYPVSGLAGDKNIQY
TRBJ1-6,TRBV5-1,many,ASSSTSVGGHSPLH
TRBJ1-1,TRBV7-8,many,ASSLADILNTEAF
TRBJ2-1,TRBV27,NA,ASGTYLASNEQF
TRBJ2-3,TRBV12-3/TRBV12-4,many,ASTFLGYTDTQY
TRBJ2-2,TRBV24-1,NA,ATSDAGRGANTGELF
TRBJ2-7,TRBV6-5,few,ASSYSGSSYEQY
TRBJ1-1,TRBV5-6,many,ASSLLGIPGPKTGTEAF
TRBJ2-1,TRBV5-1,NA,ASSFAQGSYNEQF
TRBJ2-5,TRBV7-6,many,ASSLDTADNGETQY
TRBJ2-7,TRBV7-2,many,ASSLDGTAPYEQY
TRBJ1-5,TRBV28,many,ALRGGNNQPQH
TRBJ2-2,TRBV4-1,many,ASSQGGPLNTGELF
TRBJ2-5,TRBV20-1,NA,SASRAVPQETQY
TRBJ1-1,TRBV11-2,NA,ASSQQGTEAF